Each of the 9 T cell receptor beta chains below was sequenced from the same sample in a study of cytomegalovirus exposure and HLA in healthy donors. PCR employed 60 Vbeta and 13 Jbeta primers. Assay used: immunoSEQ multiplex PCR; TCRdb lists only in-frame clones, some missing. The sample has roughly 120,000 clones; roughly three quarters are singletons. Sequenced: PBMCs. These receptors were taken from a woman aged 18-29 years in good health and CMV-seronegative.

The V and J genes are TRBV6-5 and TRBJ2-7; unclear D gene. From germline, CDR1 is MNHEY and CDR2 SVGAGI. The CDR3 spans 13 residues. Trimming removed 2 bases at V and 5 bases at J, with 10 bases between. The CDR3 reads CASSYRAGNEQYF. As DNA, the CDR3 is TGTGCCAGCAGTTACCGCGCAGGTAACGAGCAGTACTTC.

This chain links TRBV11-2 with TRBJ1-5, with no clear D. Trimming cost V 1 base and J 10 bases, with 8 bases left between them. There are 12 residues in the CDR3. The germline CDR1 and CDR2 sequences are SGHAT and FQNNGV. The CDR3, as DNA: TGTGCCAGCAGCTTAGGAGGTGGCCCCCAGCATTTT. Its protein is CASSLGGGPQHF.

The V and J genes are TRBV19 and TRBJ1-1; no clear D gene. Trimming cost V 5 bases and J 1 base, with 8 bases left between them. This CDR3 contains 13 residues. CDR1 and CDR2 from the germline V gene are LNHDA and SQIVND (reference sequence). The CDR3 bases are TGTGCCAGTAGTCCCAGGCAGAACACTGAAGCTTTCTTT. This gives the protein CASSPRQNTEAFF.

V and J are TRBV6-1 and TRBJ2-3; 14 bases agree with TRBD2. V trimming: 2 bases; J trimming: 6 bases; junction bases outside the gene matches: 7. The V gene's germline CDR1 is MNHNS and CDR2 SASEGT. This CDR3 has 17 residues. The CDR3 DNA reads TGTGCCAGCAGTGAACCGACTAGCGGGGGGGCCTGGGATACGCAGTATTTT. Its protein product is CASSEPTSGGAWDTQYF.

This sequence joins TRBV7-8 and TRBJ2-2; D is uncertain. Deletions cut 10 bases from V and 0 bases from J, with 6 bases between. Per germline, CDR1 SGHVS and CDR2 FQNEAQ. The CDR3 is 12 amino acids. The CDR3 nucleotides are TGTGCCACAGGCCCGAACACCGGGGAGCTGTTTTTT. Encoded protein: CATGPNTGELFF.

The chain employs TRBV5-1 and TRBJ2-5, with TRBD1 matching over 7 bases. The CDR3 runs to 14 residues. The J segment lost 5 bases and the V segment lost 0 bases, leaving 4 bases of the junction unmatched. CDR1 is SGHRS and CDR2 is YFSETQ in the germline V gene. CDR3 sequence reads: CASSLDDRDETQYF. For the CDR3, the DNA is TGCGCCAGCAGCTTGGATGACAGGGACGAGACCCAGTACTTC.

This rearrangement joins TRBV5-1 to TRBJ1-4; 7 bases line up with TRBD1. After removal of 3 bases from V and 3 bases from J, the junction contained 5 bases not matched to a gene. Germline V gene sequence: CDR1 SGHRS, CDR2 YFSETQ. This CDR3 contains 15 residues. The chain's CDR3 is CASSWDGTANEKLFF. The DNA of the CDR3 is TGCGCCAGCAGCTGGGATGGGACAGCTAATGAAAAACTGTTTTTT.

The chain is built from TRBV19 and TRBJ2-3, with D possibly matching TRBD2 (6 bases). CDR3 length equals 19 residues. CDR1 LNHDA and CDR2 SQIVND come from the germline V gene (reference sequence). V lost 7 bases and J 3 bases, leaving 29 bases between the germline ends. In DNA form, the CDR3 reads TGTGCCAGTAATAACCGAGACCGCCCGGGACGGGAGTCAACAGATACGCAGTATTTT. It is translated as CASNNRDRPGRESTDTQYF.

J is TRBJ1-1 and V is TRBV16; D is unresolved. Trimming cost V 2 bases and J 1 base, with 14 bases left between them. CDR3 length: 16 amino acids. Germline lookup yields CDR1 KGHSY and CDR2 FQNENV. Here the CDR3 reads CASSQHFYSRNTEAFF. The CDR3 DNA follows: TGTGCCAGCAGCCAACATTTCTACTCCCGGAACACTGAAGCTTTCTTT.